This record covers a single TCR beta chain. As originally analysed: Amplification with reference gene primers provided the estimates of nucleated cell counts. The repertoire was sequenced with immunoSEQ multiplex PCR; TCRdb's copy has only in-frame clones and lacks some. The V and J calls and the clone size are those of that table, but D and trimming were determined from the DNA. The data hold under 150,000 clones, with around 76% observed a single time. The data were obtained in a study of blood T cell repertoires in COVID-19. Study-wide background: COVID-19 samples, acute and convalescent, were from the United States, Italy and Spain. T cells, B-cell-depleted T cells, or PBMCs supplied cDNA or gDNA.

This TCR was recovered from a man in his 60s with acute or convalescent COVID-19. The sequenced sample consisted of peripheral blood.

For the CDR3, the DNA is TGTGCCAGCAGCGCTGGGACAGGGTACGAGCAGTACTTC. This codes for CASSAGTGYEQYF. The genes are TRBV21-1 and TRBJ2-7; the D segment call TRBD1 is taken from the table without a DNA check. TRBV21-1 corresponds to a pseudogene. CDR3 length: 13 residues.